Below are 10 T cell receptor beta chains sequenced from a single sample in a study of T-cell reconstitution after alpha-beta-depleted transplantation in children. TCRbeta library construction was performed incorporating unique molecular identifiers. TCRdb recomputed calls from the PCR reads with MiXCR, one row per CDR3 protein. The table includes 610,000 or so distinct CDR3 sequences, 25% to 30% detected once. Material: PBMCs, obtained before TCRalphabeta/CD19-depleted stem cell transplant. Receptors originate from a boy less than two years old with Wiskott-Aldrich syndrome, due to receive a stem cell transplant.

The chain recombines TRBV4-1 with TRBJ1-2; 8 nucleotides line up with TRBD1. Germline CDR1 MGHRA, CDR2 YSYEKL. The CDR3 is made up of 15 amino acids. Trimming removed 0 bases from V and 5 bases from J; junction bases left unmatched: 5. DNA for the CDR3: TGCGCCAGCAGCCAAGAGCCCCGGACAGGGTATGGCTACACCTTC. Its translation is CASSQEPRTGYGYTF.

This clonotype has a handful of counts. The chain combines TRBV4-2 with TRBJ2-7, with TRBD1 matching over 11 bases. Germline trimming cut 2 bases from V and 3 bases from J; bases unmatched to any gene: 9. Germline V gives CDR1 LGHNA, CDR2 YNFKEQ. This CDR3 is 17 amino acids long. CDR3 loop: CASSQKGWTGGGYEQYF. DNA for the CDR3: TGTGCCAGCAGCCAAAAAGGATGGACAGGGGGCGGCTACGAGCAGTACTTC.

This clonotype turned up a few times. J is TRBJ2-5 and V is TRBV27, with TRBD2 as a possible D gene (6 bases). Trimming removed 6 bases from V and 5 bases from J, with 10 bases in between. The V gene's germline CDR1 is MNHEY and CDR2 SMNVEV (reference sequence). CDR3 length equals 12 residues. The CDR3 spells CASRTRWETQYF. CDR3 DNA: TGTGCCAGCAGGACTAGATGGGAGACCCAGTACTTC.

Notes on this clonotype: One end of the junction fails to match germline, which may point to a read error. DNA of the CDR3: TGCGCCAGCAGCTTGGCAAAACCGAGCGGGAGTCCTTACAGTGAGCAGTTCTTC. Protein product: CASSLAKPSGSPYSEQFF. This chain connects TRBV5-1 to TRBJ2-1; TRBD2 aligns across 8 bases. Germline V gene sequence: CDR1 SGHRS, CDR2 YFSETQ. This CDR3 contains 18 residues.

This clonotype was picked up a small number of times. The J gene is TRBJ2-7, the V gene TRBV28; 7 bases are shared with TRBD1. V shed 7 bases and J 3 bases; nucleotides not matched to a gene: 6. The length of the CDR3 is 13 residues. CDR1 MDHEN and CDR2 SYDVKM come from the germline V gene. The DNA for the CDR3 is TGTGCCAGCAAGACAGGGTGGAGCTACGAGCAGTACTTC. Protein product: CASKTGWSYEQYF.

The sample holds a few counts of this clonotype. The rearrangement links TRBV6-1 to TRBJ2-3; 9 bases align to TRBD2. The CDR3 extends over 15 amino acids. The germline gives CDR1 MNHNS, CDR2 SASEGT. The J segment lost 7 bases and the V segment lost 6 bases, leaving 11 bases of the junction unmatched. The CDR3 DNA follows: TGTGCCAGCAGCGGAACAGATAGCGGGAGACATACGCAGTATTTT. It translates to CASSGTDSGRHTQYF.

This chain links TRBV12-3 or TRBV12-4 with TRBJ1-5; D not certain. This CDR3 has 15 residues. Trimming removed 2 bases at V and 3 bases at J, with 11 bases between. As DNA, the CDR3 is TGTGCCAGCAGTTTAAGCCGAGCCGACAATCAGCCCCAGCATTTT. As protein: CASSLSRADNQPQHF.

This clonotype came up a few times. The rearrangement links TRBV5-1 to TRBJ2-7; no firm D call. Trimming left V 0 bases short and J 1 base short, with 11 bases between. This CDR3 has 15 amino acids. Per the germline V gene, CDR1 is SGHRS and CDR2 is YFSETQ. The CDR3 DNA reads TGCGCCAGCAGCTTGGGCAGATTTTATTCCTACGAGCAGTACTTC. This gives the protein CASSLGRFYSYEQYF.

V gene TRBV20-1 combines with J gene TRBJ2-2, with TRBD2 matching over 13 bases. With 6 bases clipped from V and 4 bases from J, the junction kept 5 bases outside the gene matches. Germline CDR1 reads DFQATT; CDR2 reads SNEGSKA (reference sequence). The CDR3 is made up of 15 amino acids. This CDR3 reads CSARGLAGPTGELFF. In DNA form, the CDR3 reads TGCAGTGCGAGGGGACTAGCGGGGCCCACCGGGGAGCTGTTTTTT.

This clonotype turned up a few times. The chain links TRBV6-2 or TRBV6-3 to TRBJ2-3; TRBD2 is a possible D gene (6 bases). Per the germline V gene, CDR1 is MNHEY and CDR2 is SVGEGT. The CDR3 spans 15 residues. Between the trimmed V and J ends, which lost 7 bases and 1 base, there was a span of 15 bases. In DNA form, the CDR3 reads TGTGCCAGCAAAGTACCGGGAGTAGGCACAGATACGCAGTATTTT. Translated, it gives CASKVPGVGTDTQYF.